These 14 T cell receptor beta chains were sequenced from one sample in a study of PD-L1 blockade in urothelial cancer. The time point: pretreatment peripheral blood. The table came from immunoSEQ multiplex PCR; TCRdb's copy has only in-frame clones and leaves some out. The repertoire consists of tens of thousands of clones, with around 90% occurring once and the leading ten covering around 4.8%. The sample was PBMCs, taken around atezolizumab (anti-PD-L1) treatment. The receptors here all came from a man aged 65-85 years with urothelial cancer.

The CDR3 sequence is CASSSPGHLTYEQYF. The CDR3 DNA is TGTGCCAGCAGCTCCCCGGGACACTTAACCTACGAGCAGTACTTC. This rearrangement joins TRBV13 to TRBJ2-7; TRBD1 might be the D (6 bases). The germline gives CDR1 PRHDT, CDR2 FYEKMQ (reference sequence). Between the trimmed V and J ends, which lost 4 bases and 2 bases, there was a span of 15 bases. The CDR3 runs 15 residues.

V and J are TRBV6-1 and TRBJ2-1; 7 bases align to TRBD1. The CDR3 covers 15 residues. V trimming: 5 bases; J trimming: 1 base; junction bases outside the gene matches: 5. Per germline, CDR1 MNHNS and CDR2 SASEGT. The CDR3 protein is CASSLDRVSYNEQFF. For the CDR3, the DNA is TGTGCCAGCAGTCTCGACAGGGTGTCCTACAATGAGCAGTTCTTC.

This chain connects TRBV6-1 to TRBJ1-1; D may be TRBD1 (5 bases). Germline CDR1 and CDR2: MNHNS and SASEGT. Trimming stripped 2 bases from V and 11 bases from J, with 12 bases between. This CDR3 spans 12 amino acids. CDR3 in amino acids: CASSEQGVGAFF. The CDR3 DNA follows: TGTGCCAGCAGTGAACAGGGTGTTGGGGCTTTCTTT.

V gene TRBV10-3 combines with J gene TRBJ2-5; a weak D match, TRBD2 (6 bases). The CDR3 runs 13 residues. V was clipped by 7 bases and J by 5 bases, with 14 bases between them. Germline lookup yields CDR1 ENHRY and CDR2 SYGVKD. In DNA form, the CDR3 reads TGTGCCATCAAGTCGGGGGAGAAGGAGACCCAGTACTTC. Residues: CAIKSGEKETQYF.

This sequence joins TRBV11-2 and TRBJ2-7, with 10 positions matching TRBD2. CDR1 is SGHAT, CDR2 FQNNGV, per germline. V was clipped by 1 base and J by 0 bases; unmatched bases: 6. This CDR3 has 17 amino acids. The CDR3 loop is CASSLVVLAGSSYEQYF. The CDR3 DNA is TGTGCCAGCAGCTTAGTCGTACTAGCGGGGAGCTCCTACGAGCAGTACTTC.

V gene TRBV12-1 combines with J gene TRBJ2-5; the table assigns TRBD1, which was not confirmed against the DNA. TRBV12-1 is tagged as a pseudogene. This CDR3 spans 17 amino acids. CDR3 bases: TGTGCCAGCAGCTGGGAACTAGGGGGCGGATATGGAGAGACCCAGTACTTC. Its protein is CASSWELGGGYGETQYF.

This clone showed up just once. The chain links TRBV4-2 to TRBJ2-2, with D perhaps matching TRBD1 (7 bases). The CDR3 is made up of 17 amino acids. Germline V lookup: CDR1 LGHNA, CDR2 YNFKEQ. V lost 0 bases, J lost 2 bases, and 13 bases lay in between. This chain's CDR3 is CASSQDPRDRNTGELFF. DNA of the CDR3: TGTGCCAGCAGCCAAGATCCGCGGGACAGAAACACCGGGGAGCTGTTTTTT.

The rearrangement links TRBV27 to TRBJ2-7, with D perhaps TRBD2 (6 bases). Germline V gives CDR1 MNHEY, CDR2 SMNVEV (reference sequence). The length of the CDR3 is 14 residues. Trimming cost V 2 bases and J 5 bases, with 13 bases left between them. The CDR3 coding sequence is TGTGCCAGCAGTTTACGGGGGAGATCGGACGAGCAGTACTTC. It specifies CASSLRGRSDEQYF.

This rearrangement joins TRBV19 to TRBJ2-7; TRBD1 agrees at 8 bases. The J segment lost 4 bases and the V segment lost 3 bases, leaving 2 bases of the junction unmatched. The CDR3 is 13 residues long. Germline-derived CDR1 and CDR2 are LNHDA and SQIVND (reference sequence). The chain's CDR3 is CASSMQGAYEQYF. The CDR3, as DNA: TGTGCCAGTAGTATGCAGGGGGCGTACGAGCAGTACTTC.

The V and J genes are TRBV2 and TRBJ1-1; D perhaps matches TRBD1 (6 bases). V lost 4 bases to trimming and J lost 4 bases, with 10 bases between them. This CDR3 has 13 residues. CDR1 is SNHLY, CDR2 FYNNEI, per germline. CDR3 sequence (DNA): TGTGCCAGCAGTGCTGACAGGAGCACTGAAGCTTTCTTT. Translating it yields CASSADRSTEAFF.

The chain combines TRBV10-1 with TRBJ2-5; 7 nucleotides align to TRBD2. Losses at the gene ends were 4 bases for V and 5 bases for J; bases not matched to a gene: 13. Germline V lookup: CDR1 WNHNN, CDR2 SYGVQD (reference sequence). CDR3 length equals 16 residues. CDR3 residues: CASSGGAAGEPETQYF. DNA for the CDR3: TGCGCCAGCAGTGGGGGTGCGGCGGGAGAGCCGGAGACCCAGTACTTC.

This clone was detected ten times or more. The rearrangement joins TRBV28 to TRBJ1-2; D is perhaps TRBD1 (5 bases). V lost 7 bases and J lost 4, with 25 bases in between. CDR3 length: 17 residues. From germline, CDR1 is MDHEN and CDR2 SYDVKM. In DNA form, the CDR3 reads TGTGCCAGCACTTTTGGGAGGTGGGGGAAATTATCCTATGGCTACACCTTC. Residues: CASTFGRWGKLSYGYTF.

The chain has TRBV27 and TRBJ1-2; D is undetermined. V was pared by 6 bases and J by 4 bases, with 15 bases between. Germline loops: CDR1 MNHEY, CDR2 SMNVEV (reference sequence). The CDR3 is made up of 14 amino acids. The CDR3 DNA sequence: TGTGCCAGCAGCCCTTTGAGTCCGAGCTATGGCTACACCTTC. It translates to CASSPLSPSYGYTF.

The V gene is TRBV6-5, the J gene TRBJ2-1; possibly TRBD2 for D (5 bases). CDR1 MNHEY and CDR2 SVGAGI come from the germline V gene. The V and J ends lost 2 bases and 8 bases respectively, with 10 bases between them. The CDR3 is 13 residues long. In DNA, the CDR3 is TGTGCCAGCAGTTACGCGGGTCGCTATGAGCAGTTCTTC. The encoded protein is CASSYAGRYEQFF.